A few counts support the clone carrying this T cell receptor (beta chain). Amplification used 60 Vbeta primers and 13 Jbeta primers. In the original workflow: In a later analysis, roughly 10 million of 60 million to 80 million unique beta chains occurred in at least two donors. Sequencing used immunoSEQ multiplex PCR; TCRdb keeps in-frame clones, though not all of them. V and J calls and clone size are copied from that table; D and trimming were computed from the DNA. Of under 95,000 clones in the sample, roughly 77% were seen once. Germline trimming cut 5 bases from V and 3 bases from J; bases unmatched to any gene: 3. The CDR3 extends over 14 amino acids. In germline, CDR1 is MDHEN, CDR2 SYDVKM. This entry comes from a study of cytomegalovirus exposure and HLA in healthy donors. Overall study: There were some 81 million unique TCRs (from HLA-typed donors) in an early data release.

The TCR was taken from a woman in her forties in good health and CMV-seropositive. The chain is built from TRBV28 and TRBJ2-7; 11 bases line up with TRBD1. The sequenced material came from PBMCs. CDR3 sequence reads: CASSRTGGSYEQYF. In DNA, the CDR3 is TGTGCCAGCAGTCGGACAGGGGGCAGCTACGAGCAGTACTTC.